This is a list of T cell receptor beta chains from one sample in a study of shared clonotypes between healthy human individuals. Produced via immunoSEQ multiplex PCR; TCRdb's table is partial and in-frame only. The sample shows 2 million to 2.5 million clones, 80% to 95% of them seen only once. Material: naive CD4+ T cells from PBMCs. These receptors were taken from a man younger than 30 in good health. Some clones in this sample may be carry-over from other donors' samples. CDR3s leave out the opening cysteine and the closing phenylalanine or tryptophan. Each record gives: V gene, J gene, CDR3 protein.

V: TRBV7-3; J: TRBJ2-7; CDR3: ASSPRRQGATYEQY
V: TRBV9; J: TRBJ1-1; CDR3: ASSVVSNRAGAEAF
V: TRBV9; J: TRBJ1-4; CDR3: ASSVSYQREKLF
V: TRBV29-1; J: TRBJ2-5; CDR3: SATGRRGETQY
V: TRBV11-2; J: TRBJ1-2; CDR3: ASSWGGDGYT
V: TRBV5-4; J: TRBJ1-3; CDR3: ASSSQGALGNTIY
V: TRBV9; J: TRBJ2-7; CDR3: ASSAAGAVEQY
V: TRBV4-1; J: TRBJ2-2; CDR3: ASSQSPGQGEVTGELF
V: TRBV9; J: TRBJ2-7; CDR3: ASSVVRSSYEQY
V: TRBV10-3; J: TRBJ2-7; CDR3: AISGEREGEQY
V: TRBV5-1; J: TRBJ2-5; CDR3: ASSLMAGGSQETQY
V: TRBV2; J: TRBJ2-3; CDR3: ASSRDYTDTQY
V: TRBV7-8; J: TRBJ2-7; CDR3: ASSSWDRAYGEQY
V: TRBV10-3; J: TRBJ2-3; CDR3: ATFSTSGDTDTQY
V: TRBV30; J: TRBJ1-3; CDR3: AWRTSGNTIY
V: TRBV4-1; J: TRBJ1-2; CDR3: ASSQDFPQGDGYT
V: TRBV27; J: TRBJ1-6; CDR3: AAAGRVNSPLH
V: TRBV30; J: TRBJ2-4; CDR3: AWSPAGDVSKNIQY
V: TRBV5-4; J: TRBJ2-1; CDR3: ASSFSGGSYNEQF
V: TRBV7-3; J: TRBJ2-6; CDR3: ASSSTSGSGNVLT
V: TRBV5-1; J: TRBJ2-1; CDR3: ASSPGQVPPGEQF
V: TRBV28; J: TRBJ2-3; CDR3: ASCTGGTDTQY
V: TRBV9; J: TRBJ2-4; CDR3: ASSVDGTSKNIQY
V: TRBV10-2; J: TRBJ2-7; CDR3: ASSDTGLTYEQY
V: TRBV19; J: TRBJ1-2; CDR3: ASSIRVNYGYT
V: TRBV18; J: TRBJ2-7; CDR3: ASSPYPATDYEQY
V: TRBV27; J: TRBJ2-5; CDR3: ASSSIVGRAQETQY
V: TRBV4-2; J: TRBJ1-2; CDR3: ASSQVDRGLGYT
V: TRBV28; J: TRBJ1-1; CDR3: ASSSHGTGVGSTEAF
V: TRBV2; J: TRBJ2-5; CDR3: ASSAEGLIETQY
V: TRBV7-8; J: TRBJ1-6; CDR3: ASSLGLLEYYNSPLH
V: TRBV28; J: TRBJ2-5; CDR3: ASSLRDFQETQY
V: TRBV15; J: TRBJ1-5; CDR3: ATSRERVVNQPQH
V: TRBV5-1; J: TRBJ2-3; CDR3: ASSTGQGRLAGGADTQY
V: TRBV19; J: TRBJ2-1; CDR3: ASSISGGTSRVEQF
V: TRBV7-9; J: TRBJ2-7; CDR3: ASTGGSGRDGEQY
V: TRBV15; J: TRBJ2-7; CDR3: ATRVTGGYEQY
V: TRBV9; J: TRBJ2-5; CDR3: ASSVEAQAETQY
V: TRBV5-6; J: TRBJ1-5; CDR3: ASSSFTDRARPQH
V: TRBV11-1; J: TRBJ2-5; CDR3: ASSPPSRGAETQY
V: TRBV7-9; J: NA; CDR3: ASSLHGTAGDEQY
V: TRBV2; J: TRBJ1-3; CDR3: ASSVGTGNTIY
V: TRBV29-1; J: TRBJ1-1; CDR3: SVDLDGYTEAF
V: TRBV10-2; J: TRBJ2-1; CDR3: ASNVYRTGTSDEQF
V: TRBV7-9; J: TRBJ1-1; CDR3: ASSLGGGTEAF
V: TRBV10-3; J: TRBJ2-7; CDR3: AISDTSRLAGGRYEQY
V: TRBV28; J: TRBJ2-7; CDR3: ASSLGGNPAYEQY
V: TRBV5-1; J: TRBJ1-1; CDR3: ASSDRQPRRSEAF